The following is a T cell receptor beta chain sequence with its context. Its antigen is currently unknown. The sample comes from a study of cytomegalovirus exposure and HLA in healthy donors. Findings and caveats of the study: Rarity marked most TCR sequences, yet some public TCRs occurred in many donors.

Researchers ran the PCR with 60 Vbeta and 13 Jbeta primers. Repertoires were generated with immunoSEQ multiplex PCR, while TCRdb's copy carries only in-frame clones and drops some. The sample records about 150,000 clones, about 70% being singletons. This clonotype was sampled from a male donor in good health and CMV-seronegative. Material for sequencing was PBMCs.

The CDR3 spells CASSQSDRGRGETQYF. In DNA, the CDR3 is TGTGCCAGCAGCCAATCGGACAGGGGGCGCGGGGAGACCCAGTACTTC. This rearrangement joins TRBV7-9 to TRBJ2-5; 11 nucleotides line up with TRBD1. The germline CDR1 and CDR2 sequences are SEHNR and FQNEAQ (reference sequence). The CDR3 loop spans 16 amino acids. V shed 5 bases and J 5 bases; nucleotides not matched to a gene: 10.